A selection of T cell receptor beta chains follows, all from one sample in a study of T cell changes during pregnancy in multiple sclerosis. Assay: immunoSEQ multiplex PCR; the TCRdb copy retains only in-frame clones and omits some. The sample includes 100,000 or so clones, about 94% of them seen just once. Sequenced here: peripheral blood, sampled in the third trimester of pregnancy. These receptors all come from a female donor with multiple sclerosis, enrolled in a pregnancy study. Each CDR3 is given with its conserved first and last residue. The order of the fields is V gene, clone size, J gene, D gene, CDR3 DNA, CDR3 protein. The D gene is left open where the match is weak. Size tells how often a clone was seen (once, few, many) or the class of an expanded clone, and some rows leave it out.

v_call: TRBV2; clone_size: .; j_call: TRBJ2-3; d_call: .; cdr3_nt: TGTGCCAGCAGTGATGACTCCCCAGATACGCAGTATTTT; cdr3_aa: CASSDDSPDTQYF
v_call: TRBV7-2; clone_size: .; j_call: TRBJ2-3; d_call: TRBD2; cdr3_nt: TGTGCCAGCAGGGACGGACTAGCGGCGCCCACAGATACGCAGTATTTT; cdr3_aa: CASRDGLAAPTDTQYF
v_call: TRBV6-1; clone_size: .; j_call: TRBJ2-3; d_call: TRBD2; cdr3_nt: TGTGCCAGCAGTGAACTAGCGGGACGGGCAGATACGCAGTATTTT; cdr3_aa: CASSELAGRADTQYF
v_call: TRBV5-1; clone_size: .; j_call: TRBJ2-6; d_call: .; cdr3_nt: TGCGCCAGCAGCTTGATCCCGGGCTCTGGGGCCAACGTCCTGACTTTC; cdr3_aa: CASSLIPGSGANVLTF
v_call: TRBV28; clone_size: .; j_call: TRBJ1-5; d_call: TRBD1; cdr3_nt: TGTGCCAGCAGTTTGACAGGGGGCAAATCGGGGCCCCAGCATTTT; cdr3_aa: CASSLTGGKSGPQHF
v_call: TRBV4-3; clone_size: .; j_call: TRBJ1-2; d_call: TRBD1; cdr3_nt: TGCGCCAGCAGCCAAGATCTAGGGACAGGGGGCGACTATGGCTACACCTTC; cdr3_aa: CASSQDLGTGGDYGYTF
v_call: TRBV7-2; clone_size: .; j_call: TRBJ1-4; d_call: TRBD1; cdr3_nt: TGTGCCAGCAGCCCCGGGACAGGGCCTGAAAAACTGTTTTTT; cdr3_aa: CASSPGTGPEKLFF
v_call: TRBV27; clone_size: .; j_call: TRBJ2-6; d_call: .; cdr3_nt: TGTGCCAGCAGTTTTGGCCGGGCCAACGTCCTGACTTTC; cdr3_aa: CASSFGRANVLTF
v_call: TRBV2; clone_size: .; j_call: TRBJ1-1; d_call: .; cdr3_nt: TGTGCCAGCAGTCGGGGAGGCTATGAAATGAACACTGAAGCTTTCTTT; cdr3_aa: CASSRGGYEMNTEAFF
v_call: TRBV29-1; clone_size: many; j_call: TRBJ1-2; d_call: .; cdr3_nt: TGCAGCGCCCGTAAGGGTAGCGGGGGCGAGGGCTACACCTTC; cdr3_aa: CSARKGSGGEGYTF
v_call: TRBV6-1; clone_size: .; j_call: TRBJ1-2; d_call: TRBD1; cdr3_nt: TGTGCCAGCAGATCAGACAGGGTCTGGGGCTACACCTTC; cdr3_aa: CASRSDRVWGYTF
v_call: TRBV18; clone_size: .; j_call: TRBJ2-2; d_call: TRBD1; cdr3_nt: TGTGCCAGCTCACTAAATACGGCAGGGGGCAACACCGGGGAGCTGTTTTTT; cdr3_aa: CASSLNTAGGNTGELFF
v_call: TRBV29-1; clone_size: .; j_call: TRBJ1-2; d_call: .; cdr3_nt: TGCAGCGTCACGGACTCATTTAACTATGGCTACACCTTC; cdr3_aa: CSVTDSFNYGYTF
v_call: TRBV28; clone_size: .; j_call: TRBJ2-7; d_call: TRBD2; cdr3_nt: TGTGCCAGCAGTTTAGGGACTAGCGGGAGGGTGTACGAGCAGTACTTC; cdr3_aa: CASSLGTSGRVYEQYF
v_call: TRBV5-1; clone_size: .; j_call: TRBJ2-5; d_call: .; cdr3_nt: TGCGCCAGCAGCTTGGCCGCCAGGTTCCAAGAGACCCAGTACTTC; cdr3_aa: CASSLAARFQETQYF